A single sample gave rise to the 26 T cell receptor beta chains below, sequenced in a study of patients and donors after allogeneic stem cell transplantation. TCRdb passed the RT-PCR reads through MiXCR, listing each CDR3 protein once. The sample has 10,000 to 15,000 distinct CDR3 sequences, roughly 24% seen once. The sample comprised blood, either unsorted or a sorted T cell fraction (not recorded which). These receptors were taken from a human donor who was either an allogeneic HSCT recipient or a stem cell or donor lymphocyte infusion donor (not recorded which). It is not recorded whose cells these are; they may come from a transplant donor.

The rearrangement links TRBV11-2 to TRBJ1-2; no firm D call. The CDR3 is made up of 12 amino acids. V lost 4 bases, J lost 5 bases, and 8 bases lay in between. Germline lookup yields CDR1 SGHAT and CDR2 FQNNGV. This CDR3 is CASSSEGYGYTF. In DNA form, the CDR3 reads TGTGCCAGCAGCTCAGAGGGTTATGGCTACACCTTC. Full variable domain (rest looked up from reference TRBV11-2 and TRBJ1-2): EAGVAQSPRYKIIEKRQSVAFWCNPISGHATLYWYQQILGQGPKLLIQFQNNGVVDDSQLPKDRFSAERLKGVDSTLKIQPAKLEDSAVYLCASSSEGYGYTFGSGTRLTVV.

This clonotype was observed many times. This CDR3 is CAWSSLVPNTEAFF. The DNA of the CDR3 is TGTGCCTGGAGCTCCCTTGTGCCGAACACTGAAGCTTTCTTT. The chain employs TRBV30 and TRBJ1-1, with D unclear. With 3 bases removed from V and 1 base from J, the gap between germline ends came to 12 bases. CDR1 is GTSNPN, CDR2 SVGIG, per germline (reference sequence). The CDR3 is 14 residues long.

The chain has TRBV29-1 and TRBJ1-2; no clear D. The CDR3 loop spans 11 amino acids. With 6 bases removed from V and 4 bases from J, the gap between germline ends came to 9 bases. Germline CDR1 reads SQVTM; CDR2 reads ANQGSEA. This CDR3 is CSVSGPYGYTF. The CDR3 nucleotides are TGCAGCGTGTCTGGTCCCTATGGCTACACCTTC. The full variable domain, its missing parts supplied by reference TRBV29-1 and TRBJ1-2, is SAVISQKPSRDICQRGTSLTIQCQVDSQVTMMFWYRQQPGQSLTLIATANQGSEATYESGFVIDKFPISRPNLTFSTLTVSNMSPEDSSIYLCSVSGPYGYTFGSGTRLTVV.

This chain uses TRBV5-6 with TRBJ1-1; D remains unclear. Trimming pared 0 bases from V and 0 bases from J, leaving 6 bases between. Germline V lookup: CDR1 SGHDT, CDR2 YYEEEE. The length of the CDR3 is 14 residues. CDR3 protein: CASSLGGMNTEAFF. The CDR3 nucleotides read TGTGCCAGCAGCTTGGGGGGTATGAACACTGAAGCTTTCTTT.

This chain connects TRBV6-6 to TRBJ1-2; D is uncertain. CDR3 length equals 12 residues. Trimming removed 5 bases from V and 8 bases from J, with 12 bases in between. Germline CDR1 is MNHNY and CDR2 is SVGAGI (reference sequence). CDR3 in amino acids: CASSSRPGGYTF. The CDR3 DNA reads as TGTGCCAGCAGTAGCCGCCCTGGGGGCTACACCTTC.

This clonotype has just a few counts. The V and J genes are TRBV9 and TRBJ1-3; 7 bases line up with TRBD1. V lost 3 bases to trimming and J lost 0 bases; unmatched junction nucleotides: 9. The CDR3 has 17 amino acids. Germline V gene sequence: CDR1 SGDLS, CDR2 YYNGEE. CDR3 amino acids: CASSAFYRGGSGNTIYF. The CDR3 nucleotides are TGTGCCAGCAGCGCTTTTTACAGGGGAGGCTCTGGAAACACCATATATTTT.

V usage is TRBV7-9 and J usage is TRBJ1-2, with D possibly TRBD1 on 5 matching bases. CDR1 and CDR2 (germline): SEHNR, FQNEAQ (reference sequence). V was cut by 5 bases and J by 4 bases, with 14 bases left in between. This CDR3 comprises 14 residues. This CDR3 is CASSPTRDGYGYTF. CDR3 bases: TGTGCCAGCAGCCCAACCCGGGACGGCTATGGCTACACCTTC. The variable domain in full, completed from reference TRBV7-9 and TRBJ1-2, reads DTGVSQNPRHKITKRGQNVTFRCDPISEHNRLYWYRQTLGQGPEFLTYFQNEAQLEKSRLLSDRFSAERPKGSFSTLEIQRTEQGDSAMYLCASSPTRDGYGYTFGSGTRLTVV.

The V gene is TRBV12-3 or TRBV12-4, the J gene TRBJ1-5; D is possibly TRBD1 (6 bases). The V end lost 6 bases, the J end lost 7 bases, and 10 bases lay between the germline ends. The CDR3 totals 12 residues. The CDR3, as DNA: TGTGCCAGCAGGGAAGGGGGACAGCCCCAGCATTTT. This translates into CASREGGQPQHF.

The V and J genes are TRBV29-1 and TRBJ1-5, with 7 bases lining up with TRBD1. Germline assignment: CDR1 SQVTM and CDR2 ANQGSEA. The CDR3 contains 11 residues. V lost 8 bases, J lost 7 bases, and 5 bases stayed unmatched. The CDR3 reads CSNRGGQPQHF. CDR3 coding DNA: TGCAGCAACAGGGGTGGCCAGCCCCAGCATTTT.

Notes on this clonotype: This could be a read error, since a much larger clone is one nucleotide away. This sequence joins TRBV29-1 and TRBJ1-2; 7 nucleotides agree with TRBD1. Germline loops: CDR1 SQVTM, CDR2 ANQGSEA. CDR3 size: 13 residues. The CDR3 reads CSVGTASLYGFTF. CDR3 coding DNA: TGCAGCGTGGGGACAGCCTCACTTTATGGCTTCACCTTC.

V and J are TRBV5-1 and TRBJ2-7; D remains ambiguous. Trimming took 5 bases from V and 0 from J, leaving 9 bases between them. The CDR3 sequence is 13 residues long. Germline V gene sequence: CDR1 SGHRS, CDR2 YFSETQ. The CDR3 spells CASRPTSSYEQYF. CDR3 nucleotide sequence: TGCGCCAGCAGGCCAACGAGCTCCTACGAGCAGTACTTC.

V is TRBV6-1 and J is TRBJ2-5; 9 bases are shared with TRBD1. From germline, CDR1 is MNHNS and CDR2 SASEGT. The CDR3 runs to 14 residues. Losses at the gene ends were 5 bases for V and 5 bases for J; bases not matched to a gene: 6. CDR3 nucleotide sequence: TGTGCCAGCAGTCCGGGACAGGGAGTCGAGACCCAGTACTTC. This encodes CASSPGQGVETQYF.

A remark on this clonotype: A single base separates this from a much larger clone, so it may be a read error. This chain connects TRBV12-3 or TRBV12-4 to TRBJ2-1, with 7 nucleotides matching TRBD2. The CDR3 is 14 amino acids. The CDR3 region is CASSFRLADNEKFF. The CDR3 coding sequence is TGTGCCAGCAGTTTTCGGCTAGCGGACAATGAGAAGTTCTTC.

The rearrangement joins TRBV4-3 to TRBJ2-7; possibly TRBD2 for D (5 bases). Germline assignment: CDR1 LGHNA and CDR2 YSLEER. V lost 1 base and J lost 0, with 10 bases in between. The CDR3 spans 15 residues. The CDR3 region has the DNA TGCGCCAGCAGCCAAGGGACTGATGTCTCCTACGAGCAGTACTTC. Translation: CASSQGTDVSYEQYF.

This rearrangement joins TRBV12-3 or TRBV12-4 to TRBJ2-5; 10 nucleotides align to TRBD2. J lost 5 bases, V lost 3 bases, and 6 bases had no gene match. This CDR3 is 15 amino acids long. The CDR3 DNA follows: TGTGCCAGCAGTTTCCTAGCGGGAGTAGGGGAGACCCAGTACTTC. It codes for CASSFLAGVGETQYF.

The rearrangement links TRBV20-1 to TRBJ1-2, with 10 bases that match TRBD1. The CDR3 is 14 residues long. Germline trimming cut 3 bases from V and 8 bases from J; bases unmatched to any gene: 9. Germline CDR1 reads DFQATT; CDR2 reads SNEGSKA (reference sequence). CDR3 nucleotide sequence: TGCAGTGCTAGCGACAGGGGGCAGGTCGGCGGCTACACCTTC. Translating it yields CSASDRGQVGGYTF.

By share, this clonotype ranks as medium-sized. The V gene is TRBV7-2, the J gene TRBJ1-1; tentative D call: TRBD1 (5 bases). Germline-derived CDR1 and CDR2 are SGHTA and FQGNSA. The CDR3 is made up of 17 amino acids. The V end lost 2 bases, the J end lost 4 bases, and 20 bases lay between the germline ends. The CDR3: CASSLRLGKGLGTEAFF. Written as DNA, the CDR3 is TGTGCCAGCAGCTTAAGGTTAGGGAAGGGACTCGGCACTGAAGCTTTCTTT. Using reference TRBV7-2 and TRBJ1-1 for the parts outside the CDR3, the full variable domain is GAGVSQSPSNKVTEKGKDVELRCDPISGHTALYWYRQSLGQGLEFLIYFQGNSAPDKSGLPSDRFSAERTGGSVSTLTIQRTQQEDSAVYLCASSLRLGKGLGTEAFFGQGTRLTVV.

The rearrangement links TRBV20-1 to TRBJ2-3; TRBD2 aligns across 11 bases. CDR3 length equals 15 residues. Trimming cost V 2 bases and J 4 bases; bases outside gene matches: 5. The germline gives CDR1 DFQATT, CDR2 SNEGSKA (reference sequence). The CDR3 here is CSARPLAGGADTQYF. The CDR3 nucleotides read TGCAGTGCTAGACCCCTAGCGGGAGGAGCAGATACGCAGTATTTT.

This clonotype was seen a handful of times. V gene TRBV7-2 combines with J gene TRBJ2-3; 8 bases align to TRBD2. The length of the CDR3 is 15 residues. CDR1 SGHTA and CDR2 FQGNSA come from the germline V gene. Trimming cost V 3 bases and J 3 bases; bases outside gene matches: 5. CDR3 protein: CASSFSGSGTDTQYF. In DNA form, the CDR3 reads TGTGCCAGCAGCTTCAGCGGGAGTGGGACAGATACGCAGTATTTT.

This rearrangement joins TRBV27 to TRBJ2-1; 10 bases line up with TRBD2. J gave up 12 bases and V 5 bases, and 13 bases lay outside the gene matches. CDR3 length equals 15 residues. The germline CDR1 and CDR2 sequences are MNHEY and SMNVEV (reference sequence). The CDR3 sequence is CASSAPSGRLLRQFF. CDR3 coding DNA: TGTGCCAGCAGTGCTCCTAGCGGGAGACTACTGAGGCAGTTCTTC.

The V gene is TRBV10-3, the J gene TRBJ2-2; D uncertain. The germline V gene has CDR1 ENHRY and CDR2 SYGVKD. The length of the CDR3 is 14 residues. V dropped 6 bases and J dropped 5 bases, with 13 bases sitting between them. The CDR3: CAISVLGLTGELFF. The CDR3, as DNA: TGTGCCATCAGCGTCCTAGGTTTGACCGGGGAGCTGTTTTTT.

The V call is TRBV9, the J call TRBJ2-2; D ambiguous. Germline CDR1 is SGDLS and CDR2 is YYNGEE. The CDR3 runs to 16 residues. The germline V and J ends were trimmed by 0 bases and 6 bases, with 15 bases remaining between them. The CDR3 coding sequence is TGTGCCAGCAGCGTAGGGCTATCAGGAGTCGCCGGGGAGCTGTTTTTT. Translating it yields CASSVGLSGVAGELFF.

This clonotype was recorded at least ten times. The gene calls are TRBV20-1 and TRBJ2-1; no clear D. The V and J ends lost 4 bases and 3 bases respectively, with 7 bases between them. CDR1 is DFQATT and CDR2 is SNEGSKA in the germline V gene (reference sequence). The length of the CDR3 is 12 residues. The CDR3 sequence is CSANLYYNEQFF. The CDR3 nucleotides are TGCAGTGCTAACCTCTACTACAATGAGCAGTTCTTC.

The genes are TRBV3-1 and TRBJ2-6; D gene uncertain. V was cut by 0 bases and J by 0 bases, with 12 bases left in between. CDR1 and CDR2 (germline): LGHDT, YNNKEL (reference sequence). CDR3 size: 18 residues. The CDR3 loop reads CASSQDYGTLSGANVLTF. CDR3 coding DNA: TGTGCCAGCAGCCAAGATTACGGTACACTCTCTGGGGCCAACGTCCTGACTTTC.

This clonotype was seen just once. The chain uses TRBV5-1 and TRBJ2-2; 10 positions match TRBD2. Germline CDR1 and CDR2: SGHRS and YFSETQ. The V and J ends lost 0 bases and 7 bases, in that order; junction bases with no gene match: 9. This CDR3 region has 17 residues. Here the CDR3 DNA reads TGCGCCAGCAGCTTGGCCTCTAGCGGGAGTTGGGACGGGGAGCTGTTTTTT. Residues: CASSLASSGSWDGELFF.

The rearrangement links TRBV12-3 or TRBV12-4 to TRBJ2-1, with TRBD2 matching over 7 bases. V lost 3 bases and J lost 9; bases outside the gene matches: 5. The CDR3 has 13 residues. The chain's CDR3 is CASSLGLKGEQFF. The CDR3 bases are TGTGCCAGCAGTTTGGGACTAAAGGGTGAGCAGTTCTTC.